Given below is one T cell receptor beta chain in context. Germline V gives CDR1 SGHTS, CDR2 YDEGEE. This CDR3 contains 11 residues. Trimming removed 3 bases from V and 5 bases from J, with 5 bases in between. These data are taken from a study of blood T cell repertoires in COVID-19. Using immunoSEQ multiplex PCR, the repertoire was profiled, and TCRdb retains in-frame clones only, with some absent. The sample carries about 200,000 clones, around 80% recorded once. The sample was peripheral blood. The origin of this receptor is a woman aged 55-70 years with COVID-19, enrolled during active disease. V gene TRBV5-8 combines with J gene TRBJ2-5; D gene ambiguous. The CDR3 DNA follows: TGTGCCAGCAGCTGGCGGGAGACCCAGTACTTC. As protein: CASSWRETQYF.